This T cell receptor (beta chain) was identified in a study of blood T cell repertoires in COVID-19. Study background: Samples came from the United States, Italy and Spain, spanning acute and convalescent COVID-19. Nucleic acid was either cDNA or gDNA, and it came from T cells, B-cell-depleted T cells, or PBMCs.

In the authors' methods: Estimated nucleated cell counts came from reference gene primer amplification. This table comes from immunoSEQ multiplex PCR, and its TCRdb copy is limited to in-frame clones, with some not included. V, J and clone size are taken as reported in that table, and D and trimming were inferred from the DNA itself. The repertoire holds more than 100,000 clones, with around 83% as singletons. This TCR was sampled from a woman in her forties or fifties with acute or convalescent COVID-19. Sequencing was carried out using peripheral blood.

The CDR3 sequence: CASSAIPQGVDEQFF. As DNA, the CDR3 is TGCGCCAGCAGCGCGATACCACAGGGGGTCGATGAGCAGTTCTTC. This chain uses TRBV5-1 with TRBJ2-1; 8 positions match TRBD1. CDR1 SGHRS and CDR2 YFSETQ come from the germline V gene. V was clipped by 4 bases and J by 8 bases; unmatched bases: 11. The CDR3 contains 15 residues.